This T cell receptor beta chain is from a study of T cell repertoires in cytomegalovirus infection. Study conclusions and caveats: What dominated the ex vivo response were HLA-C-restricted CMV-specific TCR beta clonotypes.

TCRdb used MiXCR to reprocess the reads, holding one entry per CDR3 protein. Of about 310,000 distinct CDR3 sequences in the sample, around a quarter are singletons; the top ten hold roughly 14%. This CDR3 is built from 16 residues. CDR1 and CDR2 from the germline V gene are SEHNR and FQNEAQ (reference sequence). J gave up 5 bases and V 0 bases, and 6 bases lay outside the gene matches. This clonotype turned up a few times. Its cognate antigen is unknown. This receptor was obtained from a human donor in good health (CMV status not recorded). Some clones in this sample may be carry-over from other donors' samples. The sample here was cultured PBMCs, taken from culture after CMV antigen stimulation. The chain carries TRBV7-9 and TRBJ1-5; 8 nucleotides match TRBD1. CDR3 region: CASSLATGDIHQPQHF. The DNA of the CDR3 is TGTGCCAGCAGCTTAGCGACAGGGGATATCCATCAGCCCCAGCATTTT.